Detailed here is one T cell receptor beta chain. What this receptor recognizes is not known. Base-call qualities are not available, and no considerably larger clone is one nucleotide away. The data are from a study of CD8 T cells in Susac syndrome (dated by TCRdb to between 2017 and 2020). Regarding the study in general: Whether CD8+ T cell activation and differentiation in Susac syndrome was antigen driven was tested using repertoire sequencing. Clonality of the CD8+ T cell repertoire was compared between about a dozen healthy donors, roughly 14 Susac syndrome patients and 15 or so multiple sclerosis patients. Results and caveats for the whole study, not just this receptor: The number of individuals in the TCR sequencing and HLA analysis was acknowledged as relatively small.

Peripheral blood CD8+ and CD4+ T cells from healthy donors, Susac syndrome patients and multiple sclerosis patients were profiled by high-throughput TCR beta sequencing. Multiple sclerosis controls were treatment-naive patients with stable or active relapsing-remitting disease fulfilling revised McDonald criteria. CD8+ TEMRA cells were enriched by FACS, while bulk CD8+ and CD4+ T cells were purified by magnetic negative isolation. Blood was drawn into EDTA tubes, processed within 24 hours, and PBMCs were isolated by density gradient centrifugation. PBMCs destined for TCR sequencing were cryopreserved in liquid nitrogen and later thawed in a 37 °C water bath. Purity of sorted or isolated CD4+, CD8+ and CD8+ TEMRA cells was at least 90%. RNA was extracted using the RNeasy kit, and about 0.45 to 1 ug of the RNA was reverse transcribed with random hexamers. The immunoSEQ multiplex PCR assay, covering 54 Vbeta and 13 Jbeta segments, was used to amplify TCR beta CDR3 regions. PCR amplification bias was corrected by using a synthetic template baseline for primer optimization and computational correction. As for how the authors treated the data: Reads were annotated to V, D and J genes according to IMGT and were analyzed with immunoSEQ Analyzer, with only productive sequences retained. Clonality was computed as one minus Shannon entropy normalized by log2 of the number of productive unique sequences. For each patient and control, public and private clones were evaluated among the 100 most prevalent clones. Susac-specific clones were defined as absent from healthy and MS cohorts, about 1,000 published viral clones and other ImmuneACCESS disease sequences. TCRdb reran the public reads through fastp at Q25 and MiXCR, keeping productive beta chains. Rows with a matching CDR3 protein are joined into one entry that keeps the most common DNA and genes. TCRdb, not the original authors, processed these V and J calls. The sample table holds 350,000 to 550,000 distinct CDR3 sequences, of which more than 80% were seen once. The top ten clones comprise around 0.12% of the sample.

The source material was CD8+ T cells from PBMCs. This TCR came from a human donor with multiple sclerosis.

The CDR3 amino acid sequence is: CASHSKGYEQYF. The DNA sequence follows: TGTGCCAGCCATTCCAAGGGATACGAGCAGTACTTC. The chain was built from TRBV2 and TRBJ2-7; no D gene call is confident. Trimming removed 8 bases from V and 4 bases from J, leaving 12 bases between the germline ends. The cysteine opens and the phenylalanine closes a CDR3 of 12 amino acids. Only CDR3 DNA is held: 36 bases, read in frame from base 1. CDR1 SNHLY and CDR2 FYNNEI were looked up in the germline V gene.